This T cell receptor (beta chain) comes out of a study of CD8 T cells in Susac syndrome. This clonotype has a handful of counts. Its antigen is undetermined. Overall study findings and caveats: The authors acknowledged that the study's TCR sequencing and HLA analysis involved relatively few individuals.

RNA totalling roughly 0.45 to 1 ug underwent reverse transcription with random hexamers. immunoSEQ multiplex PCR amplified TCR beta CDR3 across 54 Vbeta, 13 Jbeta. A single record per CDR3 protein comes from TCRdb applying MiXCR to the immunoSEQ multiplex PCR reads. This sample yields 330,000 or so distinct CDR3 sequences, of which approximately 90% are seen a single time; approximately 0.18% belongs to the top ten. The sequencing input was CD8+ T cells from PBMCs. This clonotype originated in a human donor with multiple sclerosis.

The CDR3 bases are TGTGCCAGCAGGACCGGGACAGGGGGTAACTATGGCTACACCTTC. It specifies CASRTGTGGNYGYTF. The chain carries TRBV12-3 or TRBV12-4 and TRBJ1-2, with TRBD1 matching over 11 bases. CDR3 size: 15 residues. V lost 6 bases and J lost 1; bases outside the gene matches: 4.